One sample yielded the 32 T cell receptor beta chains listed below, sequenced in a study of T cell responses to AZD1222 COVID-19 vaccine. Sequenced by immunoSEQ multiplex PCR; TCRdb stores in-frame clones only, minus some. The table records 150,000 or so clones, about nine tenths of them present only once. The sample here was peripheral blood, taken on day 0 of AZD1222 vaccination. These receptors were taken from an adult in good health.

This clone was detected once. This chain uses TRBV6-5 with TRBJ2-7, with 8 bases identical to TRBD1. CDR3 length: 13 residues. Trimming took 8 bases from V and 2 from J; bases not matched to a gene: 5. Germline V gene lookup returns CDR1 MNHEY and CDR2 SVGAGI. This CDR3 reads CASYRTGPYEQYF. In DNA, the CDR3 is TGTGCCAGCTACCGGACAGGGCCCTACGAGCAGTACTTC.

The chain couples TRBV7-3 to TRBJ1-1; D is uncertain. Germline V gene data show CDR1 as SGHTA and CDR2 as FQGTGA. This CDR3 region has 13 residues. V shed 2 bases and J shed 1 base, with 5 bases lying between them. The CDR3 sequence: CASSLHPNTEAFF. The CDR3 coding sequence is TGTGCCAGCAGCTTACACCCGAACACTGAAGCTTTCTTT.

This clone was observed a single time. The genes are TRBV15 and TRBJ1-5, with D tentatively TRBD1 (6 bases). This CDR3 has 15 amino acids. V lost 3 bases and J lost 6, with 15 bases in between. CDR1 LNHNV and CDR2 YYDKDF come from the germline V gene (reference sequence). This chain's CDR3 is CATSSETGRGQPQHF. CDR3 DNA sequence: TGTGCCACCAGCAGCGAAACAGGGAGGGGTCAGCCCCAGCATTTT.

V usage is TRBV6-5 and J usage is TRBJ2-7, with D possibly matching TRBD2 (6 bases). The germline gives CDR1 MNHEY, CDR2 SVGAGI. The CDR3 has 14 amino acids. V gave up 0 bases and J gave up 2 bases, with 8 bases separating them. CDR3: CASSYSEGAYEQYF. In nucleotides, the CDR3 is TGTGCCAGCAGTTACTCGGAGGGAGCCTACGAGCAGTACTTC.

The V and J genes are TRBV5-1 and TRBJ1-1; TRBD1 matches 7 bases. The CDR3 is 14 residues long. Trimming removed 3 bases from V and 2 bases from J; junction bases left unmatched: 4. Germline V gives CDR1 SGHRS, CDR2 YFSETQ. The CDR3 spells CASSSTGINTEAFF. In nucleotides, the CDR3 is TGCGCCAGCAGCTCGACAGGGATTAACACTGAAGCTTTCTTT.

V and J are TRBV13 and TRBJ2-2, with D unclear. With 2 bases removed from V and 1 base from J, the gap between germline ends came to 8 bases. The CDR3 runs to 15 residues. Germline values: CDR1 PRHDT, CDR2 FYEKMQ (reference sequence). CDR3 sequence reads: CASSLNRGNTGELFF. The CDR3 DNA reads as TGTGCCAGCAGCTTAAATCGAGGGAACACCGGGGAGCTGTTTTTT.

The chain links TRBV7-6 to TRBJ1-5; 9 nucleotides match TRBD1. J gave up 7 bases and V 5 bases, and 6 bases lay outside the gene matches. CDR3 length equals 14 residues. Germline V CDR1 and CDR2: SGHVS, FNYEAQ. The CDR3 nucleotides read TGTGCCAGCAGCCAGGGACAGGGAGGACAGCCCCAGCATTTT. As protein: CASSQGQGGQPQHF. The full variable domain, in which reference TRBV7-6 and TRBJ1-5 provide the parts outside the CDR3, is GAGVSQSPRYKVTKRGQDVALRCDPISGHVSLYWYRQALGQGPEFLTYFNYEAQQDKSGLPNDRFSAERPEGSISTLTIQRTEQRDSAMYRCASSQGQGGQPQHFGDGTRLSIL.

The chain links TRBV4-2 to TRBJ1-4; a weak D match, TRBD1 (6 bases). Germline V gene sequence: CDR1 LGHNA, CDR2 YNFKEQ. With 1 base removed from V and 1 base from J, the gap between germline ends came to 13 bases. This CDR3 has 17 amino acids. CDR3: CASSQVGGSQTNEKLFF. The CDR3 region has the DNA TGTGCCAGCAGCCAAGTTGGGGGCAGCCAAACTAATGAAAAACTGTTTTTT.

This clone was observed a single time. This chain uses TRBV5-3 with TRBJ2-1, with D possibly matching TRBD2 (5 bases). Being an ORF, TRBV5-3 has a function that is uncertain. The V end lost 10 bases, the J end lost 4 bases, and 15 bases lay between the germline ends. The CDR3 covers 13 residues. This CDR3 reads CAPRRENYNEQFF. CDR3 DNA sequence: TGTGCCCCCCGCCGGGAAAATTACAATGAGCAGTTCTTC.

The genes are TRBV14 and TRBJ2-7; a weak D match, TRBD1 (5 bases). This CDR3 region has 15 residues. V was shortened by 1 base and J by 6 bases, with 16 bases between the two germline ends. CDR1 is SGHDN, CDR2 FVKESK, per germline. The CDR3 region is CASSQASQGIGEQYF. The CDR3, as DNA: TGTGCCAGCAGCCAAGCGAGTCAGGGAATAGGCGAGCAGTACTTC.

The chain couples TRBV7-2 to TRBJ2-7, with 8 bases matching TRBD1. Germline CDR1 reads SGHTA; CDR2 reads FQGNSA. V lost 1 base and J lost 6; bases outside the gene matches: 8. The CDR3 is made up of 15 amino acids. The CDR3 sequence is CASSLEGQGQSEQYF. In DNA form, the CDR3 reads TGTGCCAGCAGCTTAGAAGGACAGGGCCAATCCGAGCAGTACTTC.

The rearrangement uses TRBV11-2 and TRBJ2-1; D call uncertain. The CDR3 consists of 13 residues. The germline gives CDR1 SGHAT, CDR2 FQNNGV. Between the trimmed V and J ends, which lost 2 bases and 16 bases, there was a span of 18 bases. The DNA for the CDR3 is TGTGCCAGCAGCTTAAATCTAATTCCCCCCCAATTCTTC. Translating gives CASSLNLIPPQFF.

V is TRBV28 and J is TRBJ1-6, with 8 bases aligning to TRBD1. This CDR3 contains 15 residues. The junction had 6 bases not matched to a gene; V was cut back by 6 bases and J by 5 bases. The V gene's germline CDR1 is MDHEN and CDR2 SYDVKM. CDR3 coding DNA: TGTGCCAGCAGAGGGGACAGGATCAATAATTCACCCCTCCACTTT. It yields the protein CASRGDRINNSPLHF.

The chain couples TRBV5-4 to TRBJ2-3, with D possibly being TRBD2 (6 bases). Germline CDR1 SGHNT, CDR2 YYREEE (reference sequence). This CDR3 is built from 15 residues. The ends were cut back, 3 bases at V and 1 base at J, with 12 bases in the middle. The CDR3 here is CASSSGRLGTDTQYF. The CDR3 DNA reads TGTGCCAGCAGCTCCGGGAGACTGGGCACAGATACGCAGTATTTT.

The V and J genes are TRBV10-2 and TRBJ2-4; 8 nucleotides align to TRBD2. The ends lost 3 bases at V and 15 bases at J; junction bases unmatched: 7. Germline V CDR1 and CDR2: WSHSY, SAAADI. This CDR3 is built from 12 residues. CDR3 nucleotide sequence: TGCGCCAGCAGTGACGGGGGGGCTTCTCCGTACTTC. Translated: CASSDGGASPYF.

The chain joins TRBV5-4 to TRBJ2-5; 9 bases map to TRBD2. The CDR3 spans 17 residues. Germline CDR1 reads SGHNT; CDR2 reads YYREEE (reference sequence). V trimming: 1 base; J trimming: 4 bases; junction bases outside the gene matches: 11. The CDR3 loop is CASSLRAGGGAGETQYF. CDR3 nucleotides: TGTGCCAGCAGCTTGAGGGCCGGCGGGGGGGCTGGAGAGACCCAGTACTTC.

The chain carries TRBV4-3 and TRBJ2-1; D perhaps matches TRBD2 (5 bases). The V gene lost 1 base and the J gene lost 1 base, with 8 bases spanning the gap. This CDR3 contains 15 residues. Germline CDR1 reads LGHNA; CDR2 reads YSLEER. For the CDR3, the DNA is TGCGCCAGCAGCCAAGCGGGCGGGTCCTACAATGAGCAGTTCTTC. This sequence encodes CASSQAGGSYNEQFF.

As DNA, the CDR3 is TGTGCCAGCAGTTCACAGGGTAATGAGCAGTTCTTC. Translated, it gives CASSSQGNEQFF. This chain joins TRBV6-2 or TRBV6-3 and TRBJ2-1; possibly TRBD1 for D (6 bases). V was trimmed by 4 bases and J by 7 bases, leaving 8 bases between them. CDR1 is MNHEY and CDR2 is SVGEGT in the germline V gene. The CDR3 is 12 residues long.

The chain is built from TRBV5-4 and TRBJ1-2; 7 nucleotides match TRBD1. CDR1 and CDR2 (germline): SGHNT, YYREEE (reference sequence). The CDR3 covers 13 residues. Germline trimming cut 6 bases from V and 4 bases from J; bases unmatched to any gene: 6. CDR3 sequence: CASNRDSLYGYTF. Here the CDR3 DNA reads TGTGCCAGCAACCGGGACAGCCTCTATGGCTACACCTTC.

There are a few counts of this clone. The chain links TRBV11-2 to TRBJ1-6; D is ambiguous. Trimming pared 4 bases from V and 8 bases from J, leaving 18 bases between. This CDR3 is built from 16 residues. Germline assignment: CDR1 SGHAT and CDR2 FQNNGV. CDR3 region: CASSSYKANVYSPLHF. CDR3 in DNA: TGTGCCAGCAGCTCATACAAAGCGAACGTTTATTCACCCCTCCACTTT.

The CDR3 here is CASSEWTTTGYTF. The DNA of the CDR3 is TGTGCCAGCAGTGAATGGACCACGACAGGCTACACCTTC. The chain combines TRBV6-1 with TRBJ1-2; D is unclear. The CDR3 runs to 13 residues. V was cut by 2 bases and J by 8 bases, with 12 bases left in between. In germline, CDR1 is MNHNS, CDR2 SASEGT.

V gene TRBV5-6 combines with J gene TRBJ1-2; TRBD1 might be the D (5 bases). Trimming cost V 4 bases and J 4 bases, with 20 bases left between them. The CDR3 contains 16 residues. Germline CDR1 and CDR2: SGHDT and YYEEEE. The CDR3 spells CASSPPNTGIAYGYTF. The CDR3 coding sequence is TGTGCCAGCAGCCCCCCAAACACAGGTATCGCCTATGGCTACACCTTC. Filled out from reference TRBV5-6 and TRBJ1-2, the complete variable domain reads DAGVTQSPTHLIKTRGQQVTLRCSPKSGHDTVSWYQQALGQGPQFIFQYYEEEERQRGNFPDRFSGHQFPNYSSELNVNALLLGDSALYLCASSPPNTGIAYGYTFGSGTRLTVV.

The rearrangement links TRBV5-5 to TRBJ1-2; the D gene is possibly TRBD1 (5 bases). Looked up from germline, CDR1 is SGHKS and CDR2 is YYEKEE (reference sequence). The CDR3 spans 13 residues. V gave up 4 bases and J gave up 4 bases, with 11 bases separating them. CDR3 bases: TGTGCCAGCAGCCCTCGGAGGGGCTATGGCTACACCTTC. It specifies CASSPRRGYGYTF.

The chain uses TRBV9 and TRBJ1-4; no clear D. CDR3 length equals 13 residues. Germline CDR1 SGDLS, CDR2 YYNGEE. V lost 0 bases to trimming and J lost 8 bases, with 8 bases between them. The CDR3 DNA reads TGTGCCAGCAGCGTAGGGGTGGGGGAAAAACTGTTTTTT. Its protein is CASSVGVGEKLFF.

This CDR3 reads CASSTATGAGGYTF. Here the CDR3 DNA reads TGTGCCAGCAGCACCGCGACAGGGGCGGGCGGCTACACCTTC. The rearrangement links TRBV7-2 to TRBJ1-2; TRBD1 agrees at 8 bases. CDR1 is SGHTA and CDR2 is FQGNSA in the germline V gene. Unmatched junction bases numbered 10, after V lost 5 bases and J lost 8 bases. The CDR3 loop spans 14 amino acids.

The chain recombines TRBV10-3 with TRBJ2-7; 8 bases line up with TRBD1. The germline gives CDR1 ENHRY, CDR2 SYGVKD. V dropped 4 bases and J dropped 5; count of bases not matched to a gene: 13. CDR3 length equals 16 residues. In DNA form, the CDR3 reads TGTGCCATCAGTGCGAGGGCTGCTCAGGGGGCCCACGAGCAGTACTTC. Its protein product is CAISARAAQGAHEQYF.

This clone was observed once. The chain links TRBV2 to TRBJ1-2; 10 nucleotides line up with TRBD1. This CDR3 comprises 14 residues. From germline, CDR1 is SNHLY and CDR2 FYNNEI. V lost 6 bases to trimming and J lost 2 bases; unmatched junction nucleotides: 3. The CDR3 sequence is CASSGTGVNYGYTF. CDR3 DNA sequence: TGTGCCAGCAGCGGGACAGGGGTCAACTATGGCTACACCTTC.

The V and J genes are TRBV9 and TRBJ1-6; 7 bases line up with TRBD1. Germline V CDR1 and CDR2: SGDLS, YYNGEE. This CDR3 has 16 amino acids. V lost 4 bases, J lost 7 bases, and 11 bases stayed unmatched. DNA for the CDR3: TGTGCCAGCAGCCCTTGGGGGGGGACAGAGAATTCACCCCTCCACTTT. Protein product: CASSPWGGTENSPLHF.

This chain links TRBV28 with TRBJ2-3; D possibly corresponds to TRBD2 (6 bases). Germline V gene sequence: CDR1 MDHEN, CDR2 SYDVKM. The CDR3 runs to 15 residues. V dropped 6 bases and J dropped 5 bases, with 18 bases sitting between them. CDR3 in amino acids: CASSPAGILLDTQYF. DNA of the CDR3: TGTGCCAGCAGCCCCGCGGGGATCCTCTTAGATACGCAGTATTTT.

The chain couples TRBV4-3 to TRBJ2-3; a weak D match, TRBD2 (7 bases). There are 15 residues in the CDR3. Germline CDR1 LGHNA, CDR2 YSLEER. V was trimmed by 1 base and J by 4 bases, leaving 12 bases between them. CDR3 in amino acids: CASSQAAGAPDTQYF. DNA of the CDR3: TGCGCCAGCAGCCAAGCGGCGGGGGCCCCAGATACGCAGTATTTT.

The V call is TRBV2, the J call TRBJ2-2; D is tentatively TRBD1 or TRBD2 (6 bases each). The germline V and J ends were trimmed by 8 bases and 6 bases, with 16 bases remaining between them. The CDR3 is 14 residues long. From germline, CDR1 is SNHLY and CDR2 FYNNEI. The CDR3 DNA is TGTGCCAGCGGCGTCAGGGGAGGATCCGGGGAGCTGTTTTTT. It encodes CASGVRGGSGELFF.

The chain joins TRBV5-1 to TRBJ2-5; 7 bases align to TRBD1. The V segment lost 4 bases and the J segment 2 bases; nucleotides outside the gene matches: 8. The germline V gene has CDR1 SGHRS and CDR2 YFSETQ. The length of the CDR3 is 15 residues. The CDR3 nucleotides are TGCGCCAGCAGCCAGCAGACAGGGTGGCAAGAGACCCAGTACTTC. Its translation: CASSQQTGWQETQYF. The variable domain in full, with the rest retrieved from reference TRBV5-1 and TRBJ2-5, is KAGVTQTPRYLIKTRGQQVTLSCSPISGHRSVSWYQQTPGQGLQFLFEYFSETQRNKGNFPGRFSGRQFSNSRSEMNVSTLELGDSALYLCASSQQTGWQETQYFGPGTRLLVL.